The T cell receptor (beta chain) described here comes from a study of T cell repertoires in aging, cancer and after chemotherapy. The wider study: Patients with chronic lymphocytic leukemia were sampled before and after fludarabine- or bendamustine-based chemotherapy. Roughly 9.3 million TCR reads made up the full dataset.

TRB rearrangements spanning V, D and J were amplified using mixed TRB-A/B primers. From the multiplex PCR reads, TCRdb called clonotypes with MiXCR, one entry per CDR3 protein. The top ten clones hold 50% to 75% of a sample with under 2,000 distinct CDR3 sequences, roughly 20% of them seen once. Amplification of TCR beta used genomic DNA extracted from peripheral blood. This clonotype was seen more than once but under ten times. This CDR3 is 19 amino acids long. The V and J ends lost 0 bases and 4 bases, in that order; junction bases with no gene match: 10. Germline CDR1 SGHRS, CDR2 YFSETQ. Sequencing was carried out using blood. This chain links TRBV5-1 with TRBJ2-2, with 12 positions matching TRBD2. The TCR originated in a human donor with a blood cancer. The chain's CDR3 is CASSLGVTSGRGGTGELFF. CDR3 DNA: TGCGCCAGCAGCTTGGGGGTGACTAGCGGGAGAGGAGGCACCGGGGAGCTGTTTTTT.